The present entry profiles one TCR beta chain with its context. Patients at the Seattle site were enrolled during active infection and followed longitudinally. The protocol was immunoSEQ multiplex PCR, while the TCRdb copy is restricted to in-frame clones and leaves out a portion. The sample yields approximately 45,000 clones, 87% seen once. These data belong to a study of blood T cell repertoires in COVID-19. Across the whole study: Specimens from acute and convalescent COVID-19 originated in the United States, Italy and Spain. The analysed material was cDNA or gDNA that came from T cells, B-cell-depleted T cells, or PBMCs.

Losses at the gene ends were 4 bases for V and 5 bases for J; bases not matched to a gene: 8. CDR3 length: 15 residues. Germline V gene sequence: CDR1 WNHNN, CDR2 SYGVQD (reference sequence). The sample consisted of peripheral blood. The chain carries TRBV10-1 and TRBJ2-1; 7 bases align to TRBD1. The TCR sequence derives from a woman of 80 years or more with COVID-19, enrolled during active disease. The CDR3 sequence is CASSGTLTGNNEQFF. The CDR3, as DNA: TGCGCCAGCAGTGGAACATTGACAGGGAACAATGAGCAGTTCTTC.